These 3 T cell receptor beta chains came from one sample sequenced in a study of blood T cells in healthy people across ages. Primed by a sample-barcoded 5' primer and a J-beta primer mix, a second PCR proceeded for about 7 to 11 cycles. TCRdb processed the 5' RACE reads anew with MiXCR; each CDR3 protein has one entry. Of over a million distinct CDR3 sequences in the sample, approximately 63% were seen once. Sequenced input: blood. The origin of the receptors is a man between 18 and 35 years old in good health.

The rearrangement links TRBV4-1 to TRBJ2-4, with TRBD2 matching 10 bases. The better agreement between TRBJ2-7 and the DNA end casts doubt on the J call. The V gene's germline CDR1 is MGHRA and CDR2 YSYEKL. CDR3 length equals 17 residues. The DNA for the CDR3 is TGCGCCAGCAGCCAAGTTCTAGCGGGAGCGACCACCTACGAGCAGTACTTC. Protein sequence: CASSQVLAGATTYEQYF.

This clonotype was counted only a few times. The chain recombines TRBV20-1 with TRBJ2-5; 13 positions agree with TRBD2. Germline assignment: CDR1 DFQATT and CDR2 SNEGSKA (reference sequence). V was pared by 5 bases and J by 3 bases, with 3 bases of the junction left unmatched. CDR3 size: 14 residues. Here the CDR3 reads CSAPGTSGKETQYF. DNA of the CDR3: TGCAGTGCTCCCGGGACTAGCGGGAAAGAGACCCAGTACTTC.

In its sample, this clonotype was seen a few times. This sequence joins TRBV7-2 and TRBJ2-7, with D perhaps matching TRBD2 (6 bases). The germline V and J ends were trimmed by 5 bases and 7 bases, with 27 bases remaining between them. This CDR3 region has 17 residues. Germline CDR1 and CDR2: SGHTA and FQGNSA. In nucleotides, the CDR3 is TGTGCCAGCAGCCACTCGAACTCGGGGGACCATAGGAAAGAGCAGTACTTC. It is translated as CASSHSNSGDHRKEQYF.